Listed here is a single T cell receptor beta chain. Its specificity is unknown. The data were taken from a study of graft-versus-host responses after intestinal transplantation. Whole-study findings and limits: Some patients had graft-donor T cell macrochimerism. In their allografts, the ratios of graft-versus-host to host-versus-graft T cell clones were high. Circulating GvH clones peaking coincided with falling HvG clones soon after transplant.

The repertoire was sequenced with immunoSEQ multiplex PCR; TCRdb's copy has only in-frame clones and lacks some. The repertoire holds around 78,000 clones, around nine tenths seen once, with around 7.8% in the top ten. Trimming took 3 bases from V and 9 from J, leaving 10 bases between them. CDR1 is SGHRS, CDR2 YFSETQ, per germline. This CDR3 has 13 amino acids. The receptor was isolated from a human donor who was the organ donor for an intestinal transplant. This specimen consisted of unstimulated CD8+ T cells sorted from spleen or lymph node cells, obtained before transplant. This rearrangement joins TRBV5-1 to TRBJ1-6; D unclear. In nucleotides, the CDR3 is TGCGCCAGCAGCTCTCGGTGGGGTTCACCCCTCCACTTT. Protein: CASSSRWGSPLHF.